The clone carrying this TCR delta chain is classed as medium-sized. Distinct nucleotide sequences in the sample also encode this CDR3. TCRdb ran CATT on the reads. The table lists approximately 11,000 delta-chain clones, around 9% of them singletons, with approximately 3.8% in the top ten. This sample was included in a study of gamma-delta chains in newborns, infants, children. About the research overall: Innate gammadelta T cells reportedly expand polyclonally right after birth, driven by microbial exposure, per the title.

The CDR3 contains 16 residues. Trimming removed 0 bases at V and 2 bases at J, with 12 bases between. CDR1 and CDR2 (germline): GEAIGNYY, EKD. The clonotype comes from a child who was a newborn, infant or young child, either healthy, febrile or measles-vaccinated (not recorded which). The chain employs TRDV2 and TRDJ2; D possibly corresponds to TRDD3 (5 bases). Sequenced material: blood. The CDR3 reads CACDTVGISLTAQLFF. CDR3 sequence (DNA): TGTGCCTGTGACACCGTAGGGATTTCGTTGACAGCACAACTCTTCTTT.